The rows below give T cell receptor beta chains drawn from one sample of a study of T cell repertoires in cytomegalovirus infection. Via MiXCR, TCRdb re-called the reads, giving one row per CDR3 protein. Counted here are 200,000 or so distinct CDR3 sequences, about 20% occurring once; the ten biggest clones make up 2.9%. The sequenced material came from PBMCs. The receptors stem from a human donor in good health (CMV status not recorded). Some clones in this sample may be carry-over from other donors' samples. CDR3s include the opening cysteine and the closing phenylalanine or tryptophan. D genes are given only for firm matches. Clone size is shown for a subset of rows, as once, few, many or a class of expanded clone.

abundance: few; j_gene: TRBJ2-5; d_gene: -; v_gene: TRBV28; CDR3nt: TGTGCCAGCAGTTTACTACAGACCACCTTCCAAGAGACCCAGTACTTC; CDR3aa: CASSLLQTTFQETQYF
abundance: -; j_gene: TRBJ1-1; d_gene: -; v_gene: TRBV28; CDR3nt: TGTGCCAGCAGTTTAATCGGCGAGGGAGCTTTCTTT; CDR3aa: CASSLIGEGAFF
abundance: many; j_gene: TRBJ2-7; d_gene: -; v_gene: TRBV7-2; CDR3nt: TGTGCCAGCAGCCCCCCGGCGAAAGAGCAGTACTTC; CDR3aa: CASSPPAKEQYF
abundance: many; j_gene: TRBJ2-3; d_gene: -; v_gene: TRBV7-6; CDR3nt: TGTGCCAGCAGCTTAGGGACAGGCACAGATACGCAGTATTTT; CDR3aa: CASSLGTGTDTQYF
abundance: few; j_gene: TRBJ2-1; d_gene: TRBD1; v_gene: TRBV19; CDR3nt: TGTGCCAGTAGCACAGGGGGCGACTACAATGAGCAGTTCTTC; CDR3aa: CASSTGGDYNEQFF
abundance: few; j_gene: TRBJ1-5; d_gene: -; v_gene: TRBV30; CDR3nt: TGTGCCTGGAGTGTAGGGCAGAGCAATCAGCCCCAGCATTTT; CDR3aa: CAWSVGQSNQPQHF
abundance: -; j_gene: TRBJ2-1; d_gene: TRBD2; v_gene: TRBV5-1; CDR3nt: TGCGCCAGCAGCTTGGGGCCCTTCCTAGCGGGGGGGAGGATTGAGCAGTTCTTC; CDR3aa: CASSLGPFLAGGRIEQFF
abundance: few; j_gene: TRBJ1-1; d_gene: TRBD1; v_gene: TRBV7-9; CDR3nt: TGTGCCAGCAGCTCGCGGACAGGGTGGGAAGCTTTCTTT; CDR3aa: CASSSRTGWEAFF
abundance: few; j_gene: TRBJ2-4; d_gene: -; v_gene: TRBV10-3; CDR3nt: TGTGCCATCAGTGATGTGGAAGGCAAAAACATTCAGTACTTC; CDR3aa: CAISDVEGKNIQYF
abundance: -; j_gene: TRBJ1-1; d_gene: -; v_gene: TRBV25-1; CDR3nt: TGTGCCAGCATGGGGAACTCTGAAGCTTTCTTT; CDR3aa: CASMGNSEAFF
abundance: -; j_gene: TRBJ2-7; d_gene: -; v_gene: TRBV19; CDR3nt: TGTGCCAGTACCCCCCCCCAGGGCCCCTACGAGCAGTACTTC; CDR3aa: CASTPPQGPYEQYF
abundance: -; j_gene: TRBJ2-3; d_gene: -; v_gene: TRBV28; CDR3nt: TGTGCCAGCAGTTTAATCCACACAGATACGCAGTATTTT; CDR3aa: CASSLIHTDTQYF
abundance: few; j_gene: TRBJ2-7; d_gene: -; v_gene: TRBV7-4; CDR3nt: TGTGCCAGCAGCTTTCTGGGTACTCGCGAGCAGTACTTC; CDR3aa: CASSFLGTREQYF
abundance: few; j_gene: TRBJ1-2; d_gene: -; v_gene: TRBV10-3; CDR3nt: TGTGCCATCAGTGAGGACGGGAAGGGTGTAAATGGCTACACCTTC; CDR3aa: CAISEDGKGVNGYTF
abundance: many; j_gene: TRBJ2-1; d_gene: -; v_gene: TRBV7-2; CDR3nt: TGTGCCAGCAGCCAGAGCCGGAGTAGATACAATGAGCAGTTCTTC; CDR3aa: CASSQSRSRYNEQFF
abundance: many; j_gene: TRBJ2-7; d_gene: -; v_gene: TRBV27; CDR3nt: TGTGCCAGCAGTAAGCCTAGCTCCGGGAAGGTCCCCGAGCAGTACTTC; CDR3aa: CASSKPSSGKVPEQYF
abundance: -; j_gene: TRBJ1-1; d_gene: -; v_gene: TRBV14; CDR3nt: TGTGCCAGCAGCCAACAGAGTACCATGAACACTGAAGCTTTCTTT; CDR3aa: CASSQQSTMNTEAFF
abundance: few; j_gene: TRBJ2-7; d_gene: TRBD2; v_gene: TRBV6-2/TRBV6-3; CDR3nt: TGTGCCAGCGGGAGGACTAGCGGGAGAGGGGAGCAGTACTTC; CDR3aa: CASGRTSGRGEQYF
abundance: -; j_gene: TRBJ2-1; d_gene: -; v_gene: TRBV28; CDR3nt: TGTGCCAGCAGTTTTACGGGGGAGAGGAATGAGCAGTTCTTC; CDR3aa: CASSFTGERNEQFF
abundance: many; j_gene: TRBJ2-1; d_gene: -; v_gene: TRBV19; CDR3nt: TGTGCCAGTAGTATAGTGGCACCCGGGAATGAGCAGTTCTTC; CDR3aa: CASSIVAPGNEQFF
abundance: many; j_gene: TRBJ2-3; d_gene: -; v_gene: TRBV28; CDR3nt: TGTGCCAGCAACCGGCGGACAATTACAGATACGCAGTATTTT; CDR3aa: CASNRRTITDTQYF
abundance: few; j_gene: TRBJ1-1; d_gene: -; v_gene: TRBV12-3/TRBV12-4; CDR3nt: TGTGCCAGCAGTTTTGGGAGAGTTGACCGGAACACTGAAGCTTTCTTT; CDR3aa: CASSFGRVDRNTEAFF
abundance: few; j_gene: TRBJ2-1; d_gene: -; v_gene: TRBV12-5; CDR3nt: TGTGCTAGTGGTTTGGGACTAAGCTTCTCCTACAATGAGCAGTTCTTC; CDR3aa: CASGLGLSFSYNEQFF
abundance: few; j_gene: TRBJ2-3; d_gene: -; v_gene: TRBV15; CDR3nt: TGTGCCACCTCCCGTGCGGATACGCAGTATTTT; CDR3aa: CATSRADTQYF
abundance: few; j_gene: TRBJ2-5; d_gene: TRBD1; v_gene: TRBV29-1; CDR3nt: TGCAGCGTTGCCCCCCGGGACAGACAAGAGACCCAGTACTTC; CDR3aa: CSVAPRDRQETQYF
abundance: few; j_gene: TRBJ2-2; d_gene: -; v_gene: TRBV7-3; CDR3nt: TGTGCCAGCAGCCCCTCTATCGGGGAGCTGTTTTTT; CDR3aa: CASSPSIGELFF
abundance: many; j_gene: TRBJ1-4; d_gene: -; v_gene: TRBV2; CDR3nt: TGTGCCAGCAGGACAAGGCAGAACGAAAAACTGTTTTTT; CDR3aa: CASRTRQNEKLFF
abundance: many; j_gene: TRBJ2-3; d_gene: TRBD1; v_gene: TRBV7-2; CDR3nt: TGTGCCAGCAGCTTAAGAGGGGGCGGGAGCACAGATACGCAGTATTTT; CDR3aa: CASSLRGGGSTDTQYF
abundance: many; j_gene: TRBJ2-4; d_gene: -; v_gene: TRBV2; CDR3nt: TGTGCCAGCAGTGGCCCCACAGAAATTAACATTCAGTACTTC; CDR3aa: CASSGPTEINIQYF
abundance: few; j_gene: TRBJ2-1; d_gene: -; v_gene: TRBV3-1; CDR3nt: TGTGCCAGCAGCCAAGTTGGACAGTTTAACAATGAGCAGTTCTTC; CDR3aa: CASSQVGQFNNEQFF
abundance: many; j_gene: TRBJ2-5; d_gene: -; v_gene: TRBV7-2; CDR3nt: TGTGCCAGCAGCTTAGCCTTCGGGACCCAGTACTTC; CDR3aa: CASSLAFGTQYF
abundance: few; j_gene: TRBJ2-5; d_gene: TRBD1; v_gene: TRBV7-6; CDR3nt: TGTGCCAGCAGCGCCCGCATCGAGGGGGCGAGGGAGACCCAGTACTTC; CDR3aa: CASSARIEGARETQYF